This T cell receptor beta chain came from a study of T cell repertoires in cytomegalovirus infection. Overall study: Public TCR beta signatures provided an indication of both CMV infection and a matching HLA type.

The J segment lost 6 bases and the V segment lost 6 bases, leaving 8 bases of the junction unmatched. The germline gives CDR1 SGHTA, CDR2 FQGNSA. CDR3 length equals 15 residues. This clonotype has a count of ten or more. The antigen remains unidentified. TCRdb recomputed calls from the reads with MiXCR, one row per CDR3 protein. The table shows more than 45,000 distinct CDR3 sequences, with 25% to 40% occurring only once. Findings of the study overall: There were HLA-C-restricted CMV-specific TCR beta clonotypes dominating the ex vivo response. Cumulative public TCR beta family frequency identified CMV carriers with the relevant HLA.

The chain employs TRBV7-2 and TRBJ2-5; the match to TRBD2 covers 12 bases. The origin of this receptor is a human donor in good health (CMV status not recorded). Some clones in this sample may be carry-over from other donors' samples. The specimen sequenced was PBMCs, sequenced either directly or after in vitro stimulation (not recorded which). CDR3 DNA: TGTGCCAGCAGAACGACTAGCGGGGGCTGGAAGACCCAGTACTTC. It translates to CASRTTSGGWKTQYF.